The 25 T cell receptor beta chains below all came from one sample that was sequenced in a study of blood T cells in healthy people across ages. Next came a second PCR, run for about 7 to 11 cycles, which used a sample-barcoded 5' primer along with a J-beta primer mix. TCRdb re-derived calls from the 5' RACE reads in MiXCR, one entry per CDR3 protein. The sample consists of 870,000 or so distinct CDR3 sequences, under 35% of them appearing once. Specimen: blood. All receptors come from a woman of 80 years or more in good health.

The gene calls are TRBV20-1 and TRBJ2-6; TRBD1 is a possible D gene (6 bases). V was clipped by 3 bases and J by 1 base, with 13 bases between them. The germline CDR1 and CDR2 sequences are DFQATT and SNEGSKA (reference sequence). The CDR3 contains 16 residues. The CDR3 DNA reads as TGCAGTGCTAGGGGACACGGAGGTTCTGGGGCCAACGTCCTGACTTTC. This encodes CSARGHGGSGANVLTF.

There are many counts of this clonotype. This chain joins TRBV10-3 and TRBJ1-2, with D perhaps matching TRBD1 (5 bases). V dropped 6 bases and J dropped 6 bases, with 17 bases sitting between them. This CDR3 comprises 14 residues. In germline, CDR1 is ENHRY, CDR2 SYGVKD. This chain's CDR3 is CAISREGRRDGYTF. CDR3 DNA: TGTGCCATCAGCCGAGAGGGGAGGCGGGATGGCTACACCTTC.

In the case of this clonotype: A much larger clone differs from this one at a single base, so this may be a read error. The CDR3 DNA sequence: TGTGCCGGCAGTCAAATAGCGGGGGCTCACCTAGATACGCAGTATTTT. It specifies CAGSQIAGAHLDTQYF. This sequence joins TRBV12-3 or TRBV12-4 and TRBJ2-3, with 9 bases fitting TRBD2. The CDR3 sequence is 16 residues long.

This rearrangement joins TRBV30 to TRBJ1-6; 10 bases match TRBD1. Germline CDR1 and CDR2: GTSNPN and SVGIG (reference sequence). The CDR3 is 14 residues long. With V trimmed by 3 bases and J by 9 bases, 5 bases remained unmatched. The chain's CDR3 is CAWSQRDRGSPLHF. The CDR3 nucleotides read TGTGCCTGGAGCCAGCGGGACAGGGGTTCACCCCTCCACTTT.

In its sample, this clonotype was seen many times. The CDR3 DNA is TGCAGCTTGGGCGGTCCCTACGAGCAGTACTTC. Protein: CSLGGPYEQYF. The chain uses TRBV29-1 and TRBJ2-7, with D unclear. CDR3 length: 11 residues. Germline V gene data show CDR1 as SQVTM and CDR2 as ANQGSEA. V was cut by 8 bases and J by 2 bases, with 10 bases left in between.

This clonotype came up many times. This chain links TRBV18 with TRBJ2-7, with D hard to call. The CDR3 is 20 residues long. The germline V gene encodes CDR1 KGHSH and CDR2 LQKENI. Deletions cut 2 bases from V and 0 bases from J, with 26 bases between. The CDR3 region has the DNA TGTGCCAGCTCACCAGTGTACATCTCTAGACCCGCGCCTTTCTCCTACGAGCAGTACTTC. Translated, it gives CASSPVYISRPAPFSYEQYF. The variable domain in full, with the rest retrieved from reference TRBV18 and TRBJ2-7, is NAGVMQNPRHLVRRRGQEARLRCSPMKGHSHVYWYRQLPEEGLKFMVYLQKENIIDESGMPKERFSAEFPKEGPSILRIQQVVRGDSAAYFCASSPVYISRPAPFSYEQYFGPGTRLTVT.

This clonotype was seen only a few times. The V call is TRBV3-1, the J call TRBJ2-3; 7 bases are shared with TRBD1. There are 15 residues in the CDR3. Germline V gene data show CDR1 as LGHDT and CDR2 as YNNKEL (reference sequence). V lost 4 bases, J lost 6 bases, and 10 bases stayed unmatched. CDR3 DNA sequence: TGTGCCAGCAGCCCCCGAGACAGGGAACCGGATACGCAGTATTTT. It yields the protein CASSPRDREPDTQYF.

V gene TRBV6-5 combines with J gene TRBJ2-3; possibly TRBD2 for D (5 bases). V lost 7 bases and J lost 1, with 12 bases in between. Germline loops: CDR1 MNHEY, CDR2 SVGAGI. The CDR3 runs 14 residues. The CDR3 coding sequence is TGTGCCAGCAATCGTTGGACTGGCACAGATACGCAGTATTTT. It yields the protein CASNRWTGTDTQYF.

This clonotype occurred many times. The rearrangement joins TRBV5-1 to TRBJ2-1; D is perhaps TRBD2 (5 bases). Per germline, CDR1 SGHRS and CDR2 YFSETQ. This CDR3 comprises 12 residues. V lost 2 bases to trimming and J lost 7 bases, with 7 bases between them. CDR3 residues: CASSFSANEQFF. DNA for the CDR3: TGCGCCAGCAGCTTTAGCGCAAATGAGCAGTTCTTC.

At least ten counts were recorded for this clonotype. The genes are TRBV9 and TRBJ2-1; 9 nucleotides match TRBD2. J gave up 4 bases and V 0 bases, and 29 bases lay outside the gene matches. This CDR3 has 24 amino acids. CDR1 and CDR2 (germline): SGDLS, YYNGEE. CDR3 amino acids: CASSVGQVVVAGAHRGPVYNEQFF. The CDR3 region has the DNA TGTGCCAGCAGCGTAGGACAGGTGGTGGTAGCGGGGGCCCATCGCGGCCCCGTATACAATGAGCAGTTCTTC.

A note on this clonotype: Given a much more abundant clone one base away, this may be a read error. This chain joins TRBV11-2 and TRBJ1-2; 9 nucleotides align to TRBD1. This CDR3 region has 14 residues. The V gene end was trimmed by 7 bases and the J gene end by 2 bases; junction bases not matched to a gene: 5. Per the germline V gene, CDR1 is SGHAT and CDR2 is FQNNGV. The CDR3 loop reads CASNRDRANYGYTF. Written as DNA, the CDR3 is TGTGCCAGCAACCGGGACAGGGCCAACTATGGCTACACCTTC.

Only a few counts were recorded for this clonotype. The chain uses TRBV7-9 and TRBJ2-7; the D call may be TRBD1 or TRBD2 (5 bases each). The ends were cut back, 4 bases at V and 6 bases at J, with 13 bases in the middle. This CDR3 has 13 amino acids. The germline CDR1 and CDR2 sequences are SEHNR and FQNEAQ (reference sequence). CDR3 sequence (DNA): TGTGCCAGCAGCTACAATGAGGGGCCCGAGCAGTACTTC. The encoded protein is CASSYNEGPEQYF.

In its sample, this clonotype was seen many times. J is TRBJ2-1 and V is TRBV9; 11 nucleotides align to TRBD2. The CDR3 has 17 residues. V shed 0 bases, J shed 4 bases, and the junction held 6 bases outside the gene matches. From germline, CDR1 is SGDLS and CDR2 YYNGEE. Here the CDR3 reads CASSVASSGGKYNEQFF. CDR3 nucleotide sequence: TGTGCCAGCAGCGTAGCGTCTAGCGGGGGGAAGTACAATGAGCAGTTCTTC.

This clonotype has just one count. A much larger clone is a single base away; this may be a read error. CDR3 coding DNA: TGTGCCAGGAGTGTCGGGCCAGGGGCCTACGAGCAGTACTTC. Translated: CARSVGPGAYEQYF. The chain recombines TRBV30 with TRBJ2-7; maybe TRBD1 (6 bases). This CDR3 region has 14 residues. The germline gives CDR1 GTSNPN, CDR2 SVGIG (reference sequence).

This chain joins TRBV3-1 and TRBJ1-1; perhaps TRBD1 as D (5 bases). This CDR3 spans 14 amino acids. The V gene lost 4 bases and the J gene lost 2 bases, with 11 bases spanning the gap. The germline CDR1 and CDR2 sequences are LGHDT and YNNKEL (reference sequence). The DNA of the CDR3 is TGTGCCAGCAGCCCTTCTGACAGTAACACTGAAGCTTTCTTT. Protein: CASSPSDSNTEAFF.

In this sample, this clonotype turned up many times. This sequence joins TRBV11-2 and TRBJ2-7; a possible D gene is TRBD2 (6 bases). V dropped 2 bases and J dropped 5 bases, with 13 bases sitting between them. The CDR3 is 14 residues long. CDR1 and CDR2 (germline): SGHAT, FQNNGV. CDR3 loop: CASSLWRGPHEQYF. For the CDR3, the DNA is TGTGCCAGCAGCTTATGGAGGGGCCCCCACGAGCAGTACTTC.

This clonotype occurred many times. CDR3 sequence reads: CASSQDLGRVKETQYF. CDR3 nucleotide sequence: TGTGCCAGCAGCCAAGATTTGGGGAGGGTGAAGGAGACCCAGTACTTC. The V gene is TRBV3-1, the J gene TRBJ2-5; 7 positions agree with TRBD2. CDR1 is LGHDT, CDR2 YNNKEL, per germline (reference sequence). With 0 bases clipped from V and 5 bases from J, the junction kept 9 bases outside the gene matches. There are 16 residues in the CDR3.

There are a few counts of this clonotype. The chain carries TRBV6-2 or TRBV6-3 and TRBJ1-1, with D possibly matching TRBD1 (5 bases). This CDR3 is 16 amino acids long. V shed 4 bases and J shed 3 bases, with 18 bases lying between them. The germline CDR1 and CDR2 sequences are MNHEY and SVGEGT. The chain's CDR3 is CASSSPLGVGDTEAFF. The CDR3 DNA reads as TGTGCCAGCAGTTCCCCCCTGGGGGTAGGCGACACTGAAGCTTTCTTT.

This clonotype turned up a few times. The genes are TRBV12-3 or TRBV12-4 and TRBJ1-6; 7 positions agree with TRBD1. V shed 6 bases and J 6 bases; nucleotides not matched to a gene: 5. This CDR3 is built from 14 residues. CDR3 DNA: TGTGCCAGCAGCCGACAGGGATCTAATTCACCCCTCCACTTT. This gives the protein CASSRQGSNSPLHF.

The chain carries TRBV5-1 and TRBJ2-3; 9 bases fit TRBD2. This CDR3 has 14 residues. Losses at the gene ends were 5 bases for V and 0 bases for J; bases not matched to a gene: 1. Germline values: CDR1 SGHRS, CDR2 YFSETQ. The CDR3 DNA reads TGCGCCAGCAGGACTAGCGGTAGCACAGATACGCAGTATTTT. Protein: CASRTSGSTDTQYF.

V is TRBV4-3 and J is TRBJ2-2; D not certain. Trimming removed 4 bases at V and 6 bases at J, with 9 bases between. Germline V gene data show CDR1 as LGHNA and CDR2 as YSLEER. CDR3 size: 13 residues. CDR3 loop: CASSPYMAGELFF. CDR3 in DNA: TGCGCCAGCAGCCCATATATGGCCGGGGAGCTGTTTTTT.

This rearrangement joins TRBV3-1 to TRBJ2-4, with TRBD2 matching over 8 bases. Germline CDR1 is LGHDT and CDR2 is YNNKEL (reference sequence). V shed 0 bases and J 9 bases; nucleotides not matched to a gene: 7. The length of the CDR3 is 15 residues. As DNA, the CDR3 is TGTGCCAGCAGCCAAGAACCCGGCGGGGGGAGCATTCAGTACTTC. This encodes CASSQEPGGGSIQYF.

This clonotype was observed at least ten times. This rearrangement joins TRBV10-2 to TRBJ2-7; TRBD2 matches 12 bases. This CDR3 has 15 amino acids. The germline V gene has CDR1 WSHSY and CDR2 SAAADI. Trimming at V came to 6 bases and at J to 2 bases, leaving 5 bases not matched to a gene. Written as DNA, the CDR3 is TGCGCCAGCAGGCCCACTAGCGGGGGGCCCTACGAGCAGTACTTC. Its translation: CASRPTSGGPYEQYF.

About this clonotype: Just one base apart from a much larger clone, this may be a read error. This chain connects TRBV20-1 to TRBJ2-5; TRBD2 matches at 10 bases. The germline V gene encodes CDR1 DFQATT and CDR2 SNEGSKA (reference sequence). Losses at the gene ends were 6 bases for V and 11 bases for J; bases not matched to a gene: 18. This CDR3 spans 15 amino acids. CDR3 residues: CSAVKRGGSYNEQYF. The CDR3 region has the DNA TGCAGTGCCGTAAAGCGGGGGGGCTCCTACAATGAGCAGTACTTC.

On this clonotype: A much larger clone is a single base away; this may be a read error. The J gene is TRBJ2-3, the V gene TRBV12-3 or TRBV12-4, with TRBD2 matching 10 bases. Unmatched junction bases numbered 5, after V lost 1 base and J lost 4 bases. The CDR3 covers 16 residues. The CDR3 coding sequence is TGTGCCAGCAGTTTAGATTTAGCGGGGGGCGCAGATACGCAGTATTTT. It yields the protein CASSLDLAGGADTQYF.